The rows below give T cell receptor beta chains drawn from one sample of a study of CD8+ T cells in alopecia areata. Some clones are missing from TCRdb's copy, which holds only in-frame ones; the method was immunoSEQ multiplex PCR. The sample holds about 140,000 clones; about 51% are singletons and the top ten take less than 1%. The sequencing used CD4+ T cells sorted from blood, collected at week 0. The receptors stem from a human donor with alopecia areata. Both conserved end residues are part of each CDR3. The D gene is left open where the match is weak. Only some rows state a clone size, as once, few, many or a class for expanded clones.

v_gene: TRBV5-1; j_gene: TRBJ2-7; d_gene: TRBD2; abundance: .; CDR3nt: TGCGCCAGCAGCTTGACTAGCGGGAGGTTCTCCTACGAGCAGTACTTC; CDR3aa: CASSLTSGRFSYEQYF
v_gene: TRBV11-2; j_gene: TRBJ2-3; d_gene: TRBD2; abundance: .; CDR3nt: TGTGCCAGCAGCGGGCTAGCGGGAGGGAACACAGATACGCAGTATTTT; CDR3aa: CASSGLAGGNTDTQYF
v_gene: TRBV6-6; j_gene: TRBJ1-5; d_gene: .; abundance: few; CDR3nt: TGTGCCAGCAGTGGTCGGGTAGGGCAGCCCCAGCATTTT; CDR3aa: CASSGRVGQPQHF
v_gene: TRBV15; j_gene: TRBJ2-1; d_gene: TRBD2; abundance: few; CDR3nt: TGTGCCACCAGCGAGCGGACTAGCGGGAGGGGGGCGCAGTTCTTC; CDR3aa: CATSERTSGRGAQFF
v_gene: TRBV6-4; j_gene: TRBJ1-5; d_gene: .; abundance: .; CDR3nt: TGTGCCAGCAGTCCCGACATCTTTCAGCCCCAGCATTTT; CDR3aa: CASSPDIFQPQHF
v_gene: TRBV4-1; j_gene: TRBJ1-2; d_gene: .; abundance: .; CDR3nt: TGTGCCAGCAGCCAAGATCCAGGGGCGGGCTACACCTTC; CDR3aa: CASSQDPGAGYTF
v_gene: TRBV30; j_gene: TRBJ1-1; d_gene: .; abundance: few; CDR3nt: TGTGCCTGGAGTGTAACAGGAACTGAAGCTTTCTTT; CDR3aa: CAWSVTGTEAFF
v_gene: TRBV6-1; j_gene: TRBJ1-2; d_gene: .; abundance: .; CDR3nt: TGTGCCAGCAGTACCCGGACCGTCTATGGCTACACCTTC; CDR3aa: CASSTRTVYGYTF
v_gene: TRBV27; j_gene: TRBJ2-3; d_gene: .; abundance: .; CDR3nt: TGTGCCAGCAGTTTAACGGGATGGCGCACAGATACGCAGTATTTT; CDR3aa: CASSLTGWRTDTQYF
v_gene: TRBV28; j_gene: TRBJ2-7; d_gene: .; abundance: .; CDR3nt: TGTGCCAGCAGTTTACGGTTCGAGCAGTACTTC; CDR3aa: CASSLRFEQYF
v_gene: TRBV11-2; j_gene: TRBJ2-3; d_gene: TRBD2; abundance: .; CDR3nt: TGTGCCAGCAGCCCCTCGCGGGGGGGCACGCAGTATTTT; CDR3aa: CASSPSRGGTQYF
v_gene: TRBV6-6; j_gene: TRBJ1-2; d_gene: .; abundance: .; CDR3nt: TGTGCCAGCAAAGGAGGGGTTGAACTCTTTGGCTACACCTTC; CDR3aa: CASKGGVELFGYTF
v_gene: TRBV4-1; j_gene: TRBJ1-4; d_gene: TRBD1; abundance: .; CDR3nt: TGCGCCAGCAGCCACTTAACCGGGACAGATAACGAAAAACTGTTTTTT; CDR3aa: CASSHLTGTDNEKLFF
v_gene: TRBV5-8; j_gene: TRBJ2-5; d_gene: TRBD2; abundance: few; CDR3nt: TGTGCCAGCAGCCTACTCGGGACTAGCGGGGCCACCCAGTACTTC; CDR3aa: CASSLLGTSGATQYF
v_gene: TRBV28; j_gene: TRBJ2-1; d_gene: TRBD1; abundance: .; CDR3nt: TGTGCCAGCAGTACGACAGGGGGCGGCAATGAGCAGTTCTTC; CDR3aa: CASSTTGGGNEQFF
v_gene: TRBV13; j_gene: TRBJ2-6; d_gene: .; abundance: .; CDR3nt: TGTGCCAGCTCATTTGGCTCTGGGGCCAACGTCCTGACTTTC; CDR3aa: CASSFGSGANVLTF
v_gene: TRBV5-1; j_gene: TRBJ2-7; d_gene: TRBD2; abundance: once; CDR3nt: TGCGCCAGCAGTGCTAGCGGGAGAAGCTCCTACGAGCAGTACTTC; CDR3aa: CASSASGRSSYEQYF
v_gene: TRBV19; j_gene: TRBJ1-2; d_gene: TRBD1; abundance: .; CDR3nt: TGTGCCAGTAGTCCCCTTGGGACAGGGAATATCTATGGCTACACCTTC; CDR3aa: CASSPLGTGNIYGYTF
v_gene: TRBV29-1; j_gene: TRBJ2-7; d_gene: .; abundance: .; CDR3nt: TGCACCCCCGAGTCCCCGGGGACCTACGAGCAGTACTTC; CDR3aa: CTPESPGTYEQYF
v_gene: TRBV19; j_gene: TRBJ2-1; d_gene: TRBD2; abundance: .; CDR3nt: TGTGCCAGTAGCAGGACTAGCGGGAGGGCCCAGGGGGAGCAGTTCTTC; CDR3aa: CASSRTSGRAQGEQFF
v_gene: TRBV5-1; j_gene: TRBJ2-3; d_gene: .; abundance: few; CDR3nt: TGCGCCAGCAAAGAAGGAAGCACAGATACGCAGTATTTT; CDR3aa: CASKEGSTDTQYF
v_gene: TRBV4-3; j_gene: TRBJ1-2; d_gene: .; abundance: .; CDR3nt: TGCGCCAGCAGCCAAGATTGGGCAGGGAAGGTTGGCTACACCTTC; CDR3aa: CASSQDWAGKVGYTF
v_gene: TRBV29-1; j_gene: TRBJ2-1; d_gene: .; abundance: .; CDR3nt: TGCAGCGCCCCCGGGACTGCGAACAATGAGCAGTTCTTC; CDR3aa: CSAPGTANNEQFF
v_gene: TRBV29-1; j_gene: TRBJ1-4; d_gene: .; abundance: .; CDR3nt: TGCAGCGTTGTGACCGAGTCCGCGGAAAAACTGTTTTTT; CDR3aa: CSVVTESAEKLFF